The 20 T cell receptor beta chains given below trace back to one sample, sequenced in a study of T cell repertoires in cytomegalovirus infection. Their antigen targets remain unknown. TCRdb independently ran MiXCR on the reads; one entry per CDR3 protein. The sample contains some 480,000 distinct CDR3 sequences, roughly a third of which appear only once. The specimen was cultured PBMCs, collected from culture after CMV antigen stimulation. The source of these receptors is a human donor in good health (CMV status not recorded). Some clones in this sample may be carry-over from other donors' samples.

As to this clonotype: Being one base from a much bigger clone, this may be a read error. CDR3 nucleotides: TGTGCCAGCAGCAAACGGGACAATGAGCAGTACTTC. It yields the protein CASSKRDNEQYF. The V call is TRBV7-8, the J call TRBJ2-1; a possible D gene is TRBD1 (6 bases). The DNA matches TRBJ2-7 better at its end, which makes the J call doubtful. The germline V gene encodes CDR1 SGHVS and CDR2 FQNEAQ. This CDR3 contains 12 residues.

CDR3 region: CSARGQPGYTF. The CDR3 DNA sequence: TGCAGTGCGCGGGGACAGCCTGGCTACACCTTC. The chain uses TRBV20-1 and TRBJ1-2; the match to TRBD1 covers 7 bases. This CDR3 region has 11 residues. CDR1 DFQATT and CDR2 SNEGSKA come from the germline V gene (reference sequence). With V trimmed by 6 bases and J by 7 bases, 5 bases remained unmatched.

CDR3 nucleotides: TGTGCCAGTAGTATCACAGGGGTTAAAGGAGAGACCCAGTACTTC. The encoded protein is CASSITGVKGETQYF. The V gene is TRBV19, the J gene TRBJ2-5, with 7 positions matching TRBD1. The ends lost 3 bases at V and 4 bases at J; junction bases unmatched: 8. CDR3 length: 15 residues. The V gene's germline CDR1 is LNHDA and CDR2 SQIVND (reference sequence).

This chain links TRBV27 with TRBJ1-2; D unresolved. Germline V gives CDR1 MNHEY, CDR2 SMNVEV (reference sequence). This CDR3 has 15 amino acids. Deletions cut 0 bases from V and 5 bases from J, with 13 bases between. The CDR3 nucleotides read TGTGCCAGCAGTTTATCGTTACCTAACGATTATGGCTACACCTTC. Translated: CASSLSLPNDYGYTF.

The chain joins TRBV11-1 to TRBJ2-1, with no clear D. This CDR3 is built from 15 residues. CDR1 is SGHAT, CDR2 FQDESV, per germline (reference sequence). V was shortened by 1 base and J by 12 bases, with 19 bases between the two germline ends. The DNA for the CDR3 is TGTGCCAGCAGCTTAGGGCTAAACTCTGGCGATGGGCAGTTCTTC. Its translation is CASSLGLNSGDGQFF.

This chain uses TRBV7-2 with TRBJ1-5; no clear D. The CDR3 totals 13 residues. Deletions cut 5 bases from V and 4 bases from J, with 9 bases between. CDR1 and CDR2 from the germline V gene are SGHTA and FQGNSA. The CDR3 nucleotides read TGTGCCAGCAGCATCAGCGTTAATCAGCCCCAGCATTTT. Amino acids: CASSISVNQPQHF.

J is TRBJ2-1 and V is TRBV6-5; tentatively, D is TRBD1 or TRBD2 (6 bases each). Per the germline V gene, CDR1 is MNHEY and CDR2 is SVGAGI. The length of the CDR3 is 15 residues. Trimming pared 0 bases from V and 5 bases from J, leaving 11 bases between. This CDR3 is CASSYSVRGDNEQFF. The CDR3 DNA reads as TGTGCCAGCAGTTACTCGGTGAGGGGGGACAATGAGCAGTTCTTC.

V is TRBV6-2 or TRBV6-3 and J is TRBJ1-1; TRBD1 might be the D (6 bases). V lost 7 bases, J lost 5 bases, and 20 bases lay in between. From germline, CDR1 is MNHEY and CDR2 SVGEGT. The CDR3 consists of 15 residues. CDR3 coding DNA: TGTGCCAGCACCGAAGGAGGGGGGCTATGGACTGAAGCTTTCTTT. This encodes CASTEGGGLWTEAFF.

There are a few counts of this clonotype. This chain links TRBV30 with TRBJ1-5; 8 bases fit TRBD1. The CDR3 is made up of 13 amino acids. CDR1 and CDR2 from the germline V gene are GTSNPN and SVGIG (reference sequence). Unmatched junction bases numbered 2, after V lost 5 bases and J lost 2 bases. The CDR3 region has the DNA TGTGCCTGGGGACAGGGACGCAATCAGCCCCAGCATTTT. It specifies CAWGQGRNQPQHF.

The chain recombines TRBV7-2 with TRBJ2-1, with D uncertain. V shed 7 bases and J shed 0 bases, with 22 bases lying between them. The CDR3 length is 18 residues. From germline, CDR1 is SGHTA and CDR2 FQGNSA. The CDR3 here is CASTFSWGGGSSYNEQFF. The DNA of the CDR3 is TGTGCCAGCACCTTCTCATGGGGTGGTGGTTCCTCCTACAATGAGCAGTTCTTC.

J is TRBJ2-7 and V is TRBV20-1, with D possibly called TRBD1 or TRBD2 (6 bases each). Germline CDR1 and CDR2: DFQATT and SNEGSKA (reference sequence). This CDR3 region has 14 residues. V lost 5 bases and J 3 bases, leaving 17 bases between the germline ends. CDR3 DNA sequence: TGCAGTGCTCCCGGGACTCCAGGGGTCTACGAGCAGTACTTC. Translated: CSAPGTPGVYEQYF.

This clonotype showed up just once. The V gene is TRBV6-2 or TRBV6-3, the J gene TRBJ2-1; 10 bases are shared with TRBD2. Germline assignment: CDR1 MNHEY and CDR2 SVGEGT. CDR3 length equals 14 residues. V lost 6 bases to trimming and J lost 7 bases; unmatched junction nucleotides: 6. CDR3 coding DNA: TGTGCCAGCAGGCGGCTAGCGGGAGTTAATGAGCAGTTCTTC. It is translated as CASRRLAGVNEQFF.

This clonotype was observed a few times. The rearrangement links TRBV7-2 to TRBJ2-3; 10 bases map to TRBD2. The CDR3 sequence is 16 residues long. Unmatched junction bases numbered 8, after V lost 4 bases and J lost 4 bases. The germline CDR1 and CDR2 sequences are SGHTA and FQGNSA. CDR3 DNA sequence: TGTGCCAGCAGCTCCTCTAGCGGGAGTTGGGCAGATACGCAGTATTTT. Translating gives CASSSSSGSWADTQYF.

This chain joins TRBV20-1 and TRBJ2-3, with 8 nucleotides matching TRBD1. This CDR3 spans 13 amino acids. The germline CDR1 and CDR2 sequences are DFQATT and SNEGSKA (reference sequence). With V trimmed by 6 bases and J by 1 base, 3 bases remained unmatched. CDR3 sequence reads: CSAMTGGTDTQYF. DNA of the CDR3: TGCAGTGCCATGACAGGGGGCACAGATACGCAGTATTTT.

This chain links TRBV20-1 with TRBJ1-2; possible D gene TRBD1, 5 bases. There are 14 residues in the CDR3. CDR1 and CDR2 from the germline V gene are DFQATT and SNEGSKA (reference sequence). Trimming left V 1 base short and J 2 bases short, with 11 bases between. Here the CDR3 DNA reads TGCAGTGCTAGAGTGGCGGCAGGGAACTATGGCTACACCTTC. Residues: CSARVAAGNYGYTF.

This clonotype was detected a few times. V is TRBV7-3 and J is TRBJ1-2; 7 bases map to TRBD1. This CDR3 is 13 amino acids long. Germline V gene sequence: CDR1 SGHTA, CDR2 FQGTGA. Germline trimming cut 5 bases from V and 4 bases from J; bases unmatched to any gene: 4. CDR3 bases: TGTGCCAGCAGCGTGACAGGGCGCTATGGCTACACCTTC. Amino acid sequence: CASSVTGRYGYTF.

The CDR3 region is CSVSRTMANYGYTF. The CDR3 DNA reads as TGCAGTGTATCCCGGACCATGGCTAACTATGGCTACACCTTC. The chain combines TRBV20-1 with TRBJ1-2; D remains ambiguous. The germline CDR1 and CDR2 sequences are DFQATT and SNEGSKA (reference sequence). The CDR3 runs 14 residues. Deletions cut 7 bases from V and 0 bases from J, with 15 bases between.

The V gene is TRBV19, the J gene TRBJ1-1; no reliable D call. CDR1 is LNHDA and CDR2 is SQIVND in the germline V gene (reference sequence). There are 14 residues in the CDR3. Trimming left V 4 bases short and J 1 base short, with 10 bases between. This chain's CDR3 is CASSNHRGNTEAFF. The CDR3 coding sequence is TGTGCCAGTAGTAACCACCGGGGGAACACTGAAGCTTTCTTT.

This clonotype was counted ten times or more. This chain links TRBV7-2 with TRBJ2-1; 8 nucleotides agree with TRBD2. Trimming took 5 bases from V and 4 from J; bases not matched to a gene: 10. From germline, CDR1 is SGHTA and CDR2 FQGNSA. The CDR3 totals 16 residues. The CDR3 DNA is TGTGCCAGCAGCCTCGGGGTGTCTAGCGGGTACAATGAGCAGTTCTTC. Translating gives CASSLGVSSGYNEQFF.

J is TRBJ2-3 and V is TRBV6-5; weak D call: TRBD2 (5 bases). This CDR3 is built from 16 residues. V shed 2 bases and J shed 1 base, with 13 bases lying between them. CDR1 is MNHEY and CDR2 is SVGAGI in the germline V gene. The CDR3 here is CASSYRLAGGTDTQYF. In DNA form, the CDR3 reads TGTGCCAGCAGTTACCGGCTGGCGGGCGGCACAGATACGCAGTATTTT.